The T cell receptor beta chain under discussion was sequenced for a study of OX40 agonist ivuxolimab in advanced cancers. A note on this clone: Its antigen is as yet unknown.

Trimming removed 3 bases from V and 1 base from J; junction bases left unmatched: 10. CDR3 length equals 17 residues. Germline CDR1 is KGHSH and CDR2 is LQKENI. Whole-study findings and limits: In the 0.1 to 3.0 mg/kg range, CD4+ and CD8+ blood T cells had expanded clonally by week 6.

Only in-frame clones appear in the TCRdb table, and some are missing; sequencing was by immunoSEQ multiplex PCR. The sample has 70,000 to 75,000 clones, roughly four fifths seen once. This sequence joins TRBV18 and TRBJ2-3; 7 bases are shared with TRBD2. The material was CD4+ or CD8+ T cells sorted from blood, obtained in a trial of the OX40 agonist ivuxolimab. The TCR comes from an adult with an advanced solid tumor such as melanoma, head and neck, liver or kidney cancer. CDR3 amino acids: CASSPATASGRTDTQYF. For the CDR3, the DNA is TGTGCCAGCTCACCTGCTACGGCTAGCGGACGCACAGATACGCAGTATTTT.